Reported below is one T cell receptor (beta chain). Its antigen is unidentified. The data originate from a study of shared clonotypes between healthy human individuals. Study findings and constraints: Naive subsets generally exceeded memory subsets in estimated richness.

The CDR3 contains 12 residues. V shed 5 bases and J shed 0 bases, with 2 bases lying between them. Germline CDR1 reads MNHEY; CDR2 reads SVGAGI. Sequencing was performed with immunoSEQ multiplex PCR; in TCRdb, only in-frame clones are kept and a portion is missing. The sample carries about 2.4 million clones, around nine tenths recorded once. The sample was naive CD4+ T cells sorted from blood. Subset meaning: CD45RA+ positively selected. The receptor was derived from a man between 18 and 29 years old in good health. The genes are TRBV6-5 and TRBJ1-5; D not resolved. The CDR3 is CASSDSNQPQHF. Here the CDR3 DNA reads TGTGCCAGCAGTGATAGCAATCAGCCCCAGCATTTT.